This TCR beta chain was captured in a study of T cell responses to AZD1222 COVID-19 vaccine (dated by TCRdb to the early 2020s). Some background on the complete study: AZD1222 recipients whose second dose came at about 4 weeks and those whose second dose came at about 12 weeks were combined into one group, since spike-specific TCR depth and breadth did not differ between the two schedules. A total of 230 or so trial participants underwent TCR sequencing, of whom nearly 210 received two doses of AZD1222 and some 25 received two doses of the MenACWY control vaccine. Enrollment into the trials was organized by age into subgroups of 18-55, 56-69 and 70-plus years, and those subgroups contained roughly 150, 30 and 60 TCR-sequenced participants, respectively. Paper-wide results and their limitations: Only five or six AZD1222 recipients were SARS-CoV-2 seropositive at baseline, limiting conclusions about previously exposed vaccinees. In the small 56-69-year group, the increase in depth fell short of significance, most likely because of low power. A significant rise in spike-specific TCR breadth and depth was observed after two AZD1222 doses relative to day 0 and relative to MenACWY recipients. Epitopes outside the regions mutated in the B.1.351 and B.1.1.7 variants were reportedly recognized by nearly half of the unique spike-specific TCRs. The vaccine-associated CD4 TCRs covered the entire spike protein, and the dominant responses fell in regions 160-218 and 743-854. Because no day 14 peak-response samples were available, repertoires were characterized only after the peak T cell response. Most participants were white British and females outnumbered males, and the authors suggested that clonal diversity may have been underestimated.

Regarding this clone: Its antigen is unknown. No much larger clonotype is one base removed from it; base qualities were not supplied.

The time point label for this specimen denotes: baseline before first vaccination. Vaccinee samples came from UK trials COV001 and COV002, including a single-blind randomized controlled phase 2/3 trial of AZD1222 (ChAdOx1 nCoV-19) in healthy adults. For TCRbeta chain sequencing, PBMC samples from trial participants were taken at day 0 and at day 28 after the second dose. The CDR3 regions of human TCRbeta chains were analyzed by immunosequencing. The published analysis was carried out like this. Repertoire TCRs were matched against a reference library of SARS-CoV-2-specific TCRs generated with the MIRA antigen-specificity platform. Breadth was defined as the fraction of unique TCRs that were SARS-CoV-2-associated, and depth was defined as the fraction of total T cells that were SARS-CoV-2-associated. Using the MIRA data, every spike-specific TCR was mapped to the spike region that the TCR reacted to and assigned to either a CD4 or a CD8 class. Log10-transformed breadth and depth values were compared by one-way ANOVA with Sidak's multiple comparisons tests. TCRdb took this table from immuneACCESS and kept in-frame rearrangements with V and J called. Such tables lack part of the clones; where checked against another copy, unresolved V genes explain under half of the gap, and the rest is unexplained. The DNA was the basis for D and trimming; V, J and clone size are from that table. In all, the sample holds about 83,000 clones, and about 82% of those were seen once. The ten biggest clones cover roughly 8.7% of the sample.

Taken from the germline V gene (reference sequence), the CDR1 and CDR2 loops are DFQATT and SNEGSKA. The CDR3 spans 16 residues, from the cysteine through the phenylalanine. The DNA shown is the 48-base CDR3, in frame from base 1. Trimming leaves V shorter by 3 bases and J shorter by 5 bases, with the junction holding 11 bases beyond the gene matches. The receptor was derived from an adult in good health. Recombination linked TRBV20-1 to TRBJ2-5; 11 bases in between match TRBD2. This sample comprised peripheral blood, obtained on day 0 of AZD1222 vaccination. The CDR3 region: CSASPFSGRVGETQYF. The bases are TGCAGTGCTAGTCCGTTTAGCGGGAGGGTCGGGGAGACCCAGTACTTC.